Shown below are 27 T cell receptor beta chains from a single sample sequenced in a study of radiation and T cells in renal cell carcinoma. Specified time point: baseline pretreatment blood. Specified treatment: 15 Gy SBRT to primary tumor, nephrectomy 4 weeks later. Sequencing was performed with immunoSEQ multiplex PCR; in TCRdb, only in-frame clones are kept and a portion is missing. This sample has 100,000 to 150,000 clones; about four fifths occur once, and the top ten carry around 3%. Here the sequenced sample was blood, taken from a patient whose treatment included radiotherapy and nephrectomy. The receptors stem from a woman in her sixties or seventies with renal cell carcinoma.

This rearrangement joins TRBV5-1 to TRBJ1-4; no definite D call. From germline, CDR1 is SGHRS and CDR2 YFSETQ. Trimming shortened V by 1 base and J by 5 bases, and 18 bases separated the two germline ends. CDR3 size: 17 residues. The CDR3 bases are TGCGCCAGCAGCTTGACCGCCCATCTCCACGGGAATGAAAAACTGTTTTTT. It is translated as CASSLTAHLHGNEKLFF.

This clone has a handful of counts. The rearrangement joins TRBV6-5 to TRBJ1-2, with D possibly TRBD1 on 5 matching bases. V lost 7 bases, J lost 3 bases, and 12 bases lay in between. The CDR3 runs to 13 residues. Germline lookup yields CDR1 MNHEY and CDR2 SVGAGI. For the CDR3, the DNA is TGTGCCAGCACCCACGGGGGGTACTATGGCTACACCTTC. It yields the protein CASTHGGYYGYTF.

The gene calls are TRBV7-9 and TRBJ1-6; 8 bases line up with TRBD1. There are 15 residues in the CDR3. The germline CDR1 and CDR2 sequences are SEHNR and FQNEAQ (reference sequence). Trimming took 5 bases from V and 10 from J; bases not matched to a gene: 10. The CDR3 nucleotides read TGTGCCAGCAGCCCTGGGACAGGTCATTTATCACCCCTCCACTTT. Translated, it gives CASSPGTGHLSPLHF.

The chain has TRBV2 and TRBJ1-2; maybe TRBD1 (5 bases). The ends were cut back, 6 bases at V and 7 bases at J, with 9 bases in the middle. The CDR3 totals 11 residues. Germline V CDR1 and CDR2: SNHLY, FYNNEI. CDR3 sequence: CASRQESGYTF. The CDR3, as DNA: TGTGCCAGCAGACAGGAGAGTGGCTACACCTTC.

The sample holds a few counts of this clone. The chain couples TRBV6-6 to TRBJ1-4; no firm D call. Germline V lookup: CDR1 MNHNY, CDR2 SVGAGI (reference sequence). The CDR3 is 13 residues long. The V end lost 0 bases, the J end lost 12 bases, and 11 bases lay between the germline ends. CDR3 in amino acids: CASSYSNSYELFF. CDR3 DNA sequence: TGTGCCAGCAGTTACTCAAACTCGTATGAACTGTTTTTT.

This clone is a singleton in its sample. The chain is built from TRBV7-2 and TRBJ1-2, with D perhaps matching TRBD1 (5 bases). CDR1 is SGHTA and CDR2 is FQGNSA in the germline V gene. Trimming took 4 bases from V and 4 from J, leaving 16 bases between them. This CDR3 has 15 amino acids. The DNA for the CDR3 is TGTGCCAGCAGCTCCGCCTTGGGACGTACCTATGGCTACACCTTC. Protein product: CASSSALGRTYGYTF.

The chain links TRBV2 to TRBJ2-2, with TRBD2 matching 11 bases. The CDR3 length is 15 residues. Looked up from germline, CDR1 is SNHLY and CDR2 is FYNNEI. With V trimmed by 7 bases and J by 0 bases, 1 base remained unmatched. The CDR3 DNA reads as TGTGCCAGCACGACTAGCGGGACGAACACCGGGGAGCTGTTTTTT. It yields the protein CASTTSGTNTGELFF.

Concerning this clone: The germline gene is not matched at one end of the junction; a read error may be the cause. This chain connects TRBV7-7 to TRBJ2-1, with D tentatively TRBD2 (6 bases). CDR3 length equals 18 residues. Germline values: CDR1 SSHAT, CDR2 FNYEAQ (reference sequence). The CDR3 DNA follows: TGTGCTAGCAGCTTACGAGCGGGCTTGCGAGCAGGCTACAATGAGCAGTTCTTC. Translation gives CASSLRAGLRAGYNEQFF.

The V gene is TRBV27, the J gene TRBJ1-3; 8 positions match TRBD1. The germline V gene has CDR1 MNHEY and CDR2 SMNVEV (reference sequence). Trimming cost V 5 bases and J 4 bases; bases outside gene matches: 4. The CDR3 is 14 amino acids. The CDR3 sequence is CASSQGAGGNTIYF. In DNA form, the CDR3 reads TGTGCCAGCAGTCAGGGGGCAGGAGGAAACACCATATATTTT.

There are a few counts of this clone. The gene calls are TRBV5-6 and TRBJ1-1; maybe TRBD1 (5 bases). V lost 2 bases and J lost 1, with 9 bases in between. The germline V gene has CDR1 SGHDT and CDR2 YYEEEE. The CDR3 has 14 residues. CDR3 DNA: TGTGCCAGCAGCTTTGGGGCGACGAACACTGAAGCTTTCTTT. Translating it yields CASSFGATNTEAFF.

This clone was counted ten times or more. The chain is built from TRBV6-5 and TRBJ1-6, with D possibly matching TRBD1 (6 bases). Germline V CDR1 and CDR2: MNHEY, SVGAGI. V dropped 2 bases and J dropped 7 bases, with 9 bases sitting between them. CDR3 length: 14 amino acids. CDR3 sequence: CASSYGRGNSPLHF. The CDR3 DNA follows: TGTGCCAGCAGTTACGGCAGGGGAAATTCACCCCTCCACTTT.

This chain uses TRBV5-4 with TRBJ1-6, with 7 bases identical to TRBD1. J gave up 9 bases and V 4 bases, and 7 bases lay outside the gene matches. CDR1 and CDR2 from the germline V gene are SGHNT and YYREEE (reference sequence). The CDR3 spans 14 residues. As DNA, the CDR3 is TGTGCCAGCAGCAAGACAGGGTATGGTTCACCCCTCCACTTT. Protein product: CASSKTGYGSPLHF.

CDR3 nucleotide sequence: TGCGCCAGCAGCCAAGAGAAGGGACAGGGACCCGGCAATCAGCCCCAGCATTTT. Translating gives CASSQEKGQGPGNQPQHF. J is TRBJ1-5 and V is TRBV4-1; 9 nucleotides match TRBD1. The V gene end was trimmed by 0 bases and the J gene end by 2 bases; junction bases not matched to a gene: 8. This CDR3 contains 18 residues. Germline V gene sequence: CDR1 MGHRA, CDR2 YSYEKL.

V usage is TRBV28 and J usage is TRBJ2-7; tentative D call: TRBD2 (5 bases). Germline-derived CDR1 and CDR2 are MDHEN and SYDVKM. V was pared by 6 bases and J by 3 bases, with 12 bases between. CDR3 length: 13 amino acids. The CDR3 region is CASRGGWDYEQYF. Written as DNA, the CDR3 is TGTGCCAGCAGGGGCGGGTGGGACTACGAGCAGTACTTC.

The chain employs TRBV19 and TRBJ2-7; D might be TRBD1 (5 bases). The CDR3 loop spans 16 amino acids. Per germline, CDR1 LNHDA and CDR2 SQIVND (reference sequence). The V and J ends lost 3 bases and 0 bases respectively, with 15 bases between them. The chain's CDR3 is CASSMGHAGFSYEQYF. CDR3 DNA: TGTGCCAGTAGTATGGGGCACGCAGGCTTCTCCTACGAGCAGTACTTC.

This sequence joins TRBV9 and TRBJ2-7; TRBD1 agrees at 7 bases. V trimming: 1 base; J trimming: 6 bases; junction bases outside the gene matches: 13. The CDR3 consists of 16 residues. Germline V gene data show CDR1 as SGDLS and CDR2 as YYNGEE. The CDR3 here is CASSVYRGPQYTEQYF. The CDR3 DNA sequence: TGTGCCAGCAGCGTATACAGGGGACCCCAATACACCGAGCAGTACTTC.

The chain couples TRBV7-6 to TRBJ2-7; 8 nucleotides match TRBD1. Trimming cost V 3 bases and J 3 bases; bases outside gene matches: 4. Germline V gives CDR1 SGHVS, CDR2 FNYEAQ. The CDR3 is made up of 14 amino acids. CDR3 sequence reads: CASSFGTGNYEQYF. CDR3 bases: TGTGCCAGCAGCTTCGGGACAGGAAACTACGAGCAGTACTTC.

CDR3: CASSVAEGRTGNTIYF. DNA for the CDR3: TGTGCCAGCAGCGTAGCAGAGGGGAGGACTGGAAACACCATATATTTT. The chain is built from TRBV9 and TRBJ1-3, with a weak D call TRBD1 (5 bases). The CDR3 is 16 residues long. Germline CDR1 and CDR2: SGDLS and YYNGEE. Trimming removed 0 bases at V and 2 bases at J, with 12 bases between.

This chain connects TRBV30 to TRBJ1-1; 8 nucleotides line up with TRBD1. CDR1 and CDR2 (germline): GTSNPN, SVGIG (reference sequence). CDR3 length: 12 residues. Trimming removed 5 bases from V and 7 bases from J; junction bases left unmatched: 6. The chain's CDR3 is CAWGQGANEAFF. In nucleotides, the CDR3 is TGTGCCTGGGGGCAGGGGGCTAATGAAGCTTTCTTT.

The V call is TRBV5-6, the J call TRBJ2-6; D gene uncertain. Deletions cut 1 base from V and 1 base from J, with 12 bases between. Per germline, CDR1 SGHDT and CDR2 YYEEEE. This CDR3 region has 17 residues. CDR3 loop: CASSLLRPYSGANVLTF. CDR3 nucleotides: TGTGCCAGCAGCTTGTTGCGGCCATATTCTGGGGCCAACGTCCTGACTTTC. Variable domain in full (rest from reference TRBV5-6 and TRBJ2-6): DAGVTQSPTHLIKTRGQQVTLRCSPKSGHDTVSWYQQALGQGPQFIFQYYEEEERQRGNFPDRFSGHQFPNYSSELNVNALLLGDSALYLCASSLLRPYSGANVLTFGAGSRLTVL.

The chain joins TRBV30 to TRBJ1-1; tentative D call: TRBD1 (6 bases). V was shortened by 0 bases and J by 11 bases, with 13 bases between the two germline ends. CDR1 and CDR2 (germline): GTSNPN, SVGIG (reference sequence). This CDR3 comprises 12 residues. The CDR3 spells CAWSVDRQGAFF. CDR3 DNA: TGTGCCTGGAGTGTAGACCGGCAGGGGGCTTTCTTT.

This sequence joins TRBV9 and TRBJ2-2; tentative D call: TRBD1 (5 bases). There are 15 residues in the CDR3. Deletions cut 1 base from V and 6 bases from J, with 13 bases between. Germline V gene sequence: CDR1 SGDLS, CDR2 YYNGEE. Written as DNA, the CDR3 is TGTGCCAGCAGCGTACAAGGAAGCAGGGCCGGGGAGCTGTTTTTT. Translated, it gives CASSVQGSRAGELFF.

The rearrangement links TRBV27 to TRBJ1-2, with 8 bases matching TRBD1. The CDR3 totals 13 residues. After removal of 6 bases from V and 4 bases from J, the junction contained 4 bases not matched to a gene. CDR1 is MNHEY and CDR2 is SMNVEV in the germline V gene (reference sequence). CDR3 residues: CASRPGGLYGYTF. CDR3 sequence (DNA): TGTGCCAGCAGACCAGGGGGCCTCTATGGCTACACCTTC.

The rearrangement joins TRBV5-5 to TRBJ1-4, with 10 bases fitting TRBD1. J was trimmed by 7 bases and V by 3 bases; bases with no gene match: 9. The germline V gene encodes CDR1 SGHKS and CDR2 YYEKEE (reference sequence). The CDR3 contains 16 residues. For the CDR3, the DNA is TGTGCCAGCAGCTCATATCCGGGACAGGGGACTGAAAAACTGTTTTTT. Residues: CASSSYPGQGTEKLFF.

This clone occurred a few times. The chain links TRBV19 to TRBJ1-2; tentative D call: TRBD1 (5 bases). There are 13 residues in the CDR3. Trimming removed 3 bases from V and 10 bases from J, with 15 bases in between. From germline, CDR1 is LNHDA and CDR2 SQIVND (reference sequence). CDR3 sequence (DNA): TGTGCCAGTAGTATCGGAGACAGTGGATCCTACACCTTC. It specifies CASSIGDSGSYTF.

This chain links TRBV5-6 with TRBJ2-1, with TRBD1 matching 7 bases. The CDR3 covers 16 residues. Germline assignment: CDR1 SGHDT and CDR2 YYEEEE. V was clipped by 5 bases and J by 10 bases; unmatched bases: 18. The CDR3 spells CASRRQGHPLSGEQFF. The CDR3, as DNA: TGTGCCAGCAGGCGACAGGGTCACCCACTCTCCGGCGAGCAGTTCTTC.

The chain links TRBV6-6 to TRBJ1-4; no reliable D call. Trimming took off 5 bases at V and 7 bases at J, with 11 bases between the two ends. The length of the CDR3 is 13 residues. The germline V gene encodes CDR1 MNHNY and CDR2 SVGAGI (reference sequence). The CDR3 region has the DNA TGTGCCAGCAGTGCCCCGGGGAGTGAAAAACTGTTTTTT. This translates into CASSAPGSEKLFF.